A selection of T cell receptor beta chains follows, all from one sample in a study of blood T cell repertoires in COVID-19. Using immunoSEQ multiplex PCR, the repertoire was profiled, and TCRdb retains in-frame clones only, with some absent. The sample lists roughly 160,000 clones, 80% to 90% occurring once. The specimen sequenced was peripheral blood. These receptor sequences come from a man in his 60s with acute or convalescent COVID-19. CDR3s include the opening cysteine and the closing phenylalanine or tryptophan. The order of the fields is clone size, J gene, V gene, CDR3 protein. Rows may omit the clone size; those that give it use once, few, many or a size class.

. TRBJ1-1 TRBV7-3 CASKLQGGVTEAFF
. TRBJ2-1 TRBV11-3 CASSLGGGQYNEQFF
. TRBJ2-7 TRBV2 CASTRQGFNEQYF
. TRBJ2-1 TRBV6-1 CASSYQTIGNEQFF
. TRBJ1-3 TRBV19 CASSIGRSSGNTIYF
. TRBJ2-2 TRBV5-1 CASSFIREQVAGKNTGELFF
. TRBJ1-1 TRBV19 CASSRGHAGKNAEAFF
once TRBJ2-7 TRBV20-1 CSASPSSYPQGQYF
. TRBJ2-5 TRBV9 CASSPRGAGGETQYF
. TRBJ2-2 TRBV2 CASSELAGTGELFF
. TRBJ1-1 TRBV2 CASSDTTLGQLVGAFF
. TRBJ2-2 TRBV11-2 CASSFGTSGTGELFF
. TRBJ2-5 TRBV7-8 CASSWGLAGLQETQYF
. TRBJ2-5 TRBV5-1 CASSLFPSGRPGETQYF
. TRBJ1-2 TRBV27 CASSLRQSYGYTF
. TRBJ1-2 TRBV27 CATLINRGDTNYGYTF
few TRBJ2-1 TRBV2 CASSGQGGGEQFF
. TRBJ2-6 TRBV2 CASSEVGDSGANVLTF
. TRBJ1-3 TRBV19 CASSPRTAGNTIYF